Listed below are T cell receptor beta chains from one sample, sequenced in a study of shared clonotypes between healthy human individuals. TCRdb's table, derived via immunoSEQ multiplex PCR, lists solely in-frame clones and lacks some. Among around 750,000 clones, approximately 79% were seen once, and the ten largest hold over 1.5%. The sequenced material came from memory CD4+ T cells sorted from blood. The receptors come from a woman in her 30s in good health. Both conserved end residues are part of each CDR3. Fields, in order: CDR3 length, J gene, V gene, D gene, clone size, CDR3 DNA, CDR3 protein. D genes are given only for firm matches. Rows give clone size only sometimes, using once, few, many, or a class for an expanded clone.

>14|TRBJ2-1|TRBV5-1|-|-
TGCGCCAGCAGCTTGGGGGCCTGGGGCAGTGAGCAGTTCTTC
CASSLGAWGSEQFF
>13|TRBJ1-5|TRBV6-1|TRBD1|few
TGTGCCAGCAGGGGACAGATTGATCAGCCCCAGCATTTT
CASRGQIDQPQHF
>23|TRBJ2-5|TRBV30|TRBD2|once
TGTGCCTGGAGGAAGAGGGCAGGGATAACAACGACTACAGCGGGAGGTCGATTGGAGACCCAGTACTTC
CAWRKRAGITTTTAGGRLETQYF
>15|TRBJ2-1|TRBV19|-|-
TGTGCCAGTAGTATAGGTTCCCTAGCGTACAATGAGCAGTTCTTC
CASSIGSLAYNEQFF
>14|TRBJ2-1|TRBV6-6|TRBD2|-
TGTGCCAGCACGGACGGGAGGCCCTCAACTGAGCAGTTCTTC
CASTDGRPSTEQFF
>16|TRBJ2-7|TRBV5-5|-|-
TGTGCCAGCAGCTTGGCCGGCAGCCACACATCCTACGAGCAGTACTTC
CASSLAGSHTSYEQYF
>15|TRBJ2-7|TRBV30|-|-
TGTGCCTGGAGTGACCAGGGACTGAGGGGCGGCGAGCAGTACTTC
CAWSDQGLRGGEQYF
>13|TRBJ2-7|TRBV5-1|TRBD2|-
TGCGCCAGTACTAGCGGGGTTACCTACGAGCAGTACTTC
CASTSGVTYEQYF
>15|TRBJ2-7|TRBV2|TRBD2|-
TGTGCCAGCAATCCACTGGCGGGAGAAGCCTACGAGCAGTACTTC
CASNPLAGEAYEQYF
>13|TRBJ2-1|TRBV11-2|-|-
TGTGCCAGCAGCTTAGGGCCAATCAATGAGCAGTTCTTC
CASSLGPINEQFF
>14|TRBJ1-2|TRBV28|-|-
TGTGCCAGCAGTTTTGGGTTATGGGGCTATGGCTACACCTTC
CASSFGLWGYGYTF
>16|TRBJ2-7|TRBV2|TRBD2|many
TGTGCCAGCAGTGAACAACTAGCGGGTACCCTCTACGAGCAGTACTTC
CASSEQLAGTLYEQYF
>15|TRBJ2-7|TRBV4-2|-|-
TGTGCCAGCAGCCAAGATATCAGGGACGGTTACGAGCAGTACTTC
CASSQDIRDGYEQYF
>12|TRBJ1-2|TRBV30|-|-
TGTGCCTGGAGTGACGGTGTCTATGGCTACACCTTC
CAWSDGVYGYTF